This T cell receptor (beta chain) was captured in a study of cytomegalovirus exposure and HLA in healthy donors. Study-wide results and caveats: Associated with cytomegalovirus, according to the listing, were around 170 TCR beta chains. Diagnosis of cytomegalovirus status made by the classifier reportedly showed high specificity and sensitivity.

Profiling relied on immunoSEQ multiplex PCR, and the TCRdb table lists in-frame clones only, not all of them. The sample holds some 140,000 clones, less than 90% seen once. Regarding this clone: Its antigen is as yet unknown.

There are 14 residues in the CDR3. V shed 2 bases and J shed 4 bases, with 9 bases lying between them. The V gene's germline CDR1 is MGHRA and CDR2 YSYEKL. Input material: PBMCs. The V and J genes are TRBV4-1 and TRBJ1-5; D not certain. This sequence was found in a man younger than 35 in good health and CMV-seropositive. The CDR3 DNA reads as TGCGCCAGCAGCCAACCTTCAGCGAATCAGCCCCAGCATTTT. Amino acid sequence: CASSQPSANQPQHF.